The 21 T cell receptor beta chains presented below share a single source sample, sequenced in a study of cytomegalovirus exposure and HLA in healthy donors. With 60 Vbeta and 13 Jbeta primers, the PCR was carried out. Data came from immunoSEQ multiplex PCR; TCRdb stores just in-frame clones and leaves some out. The sample carries roughly 80,000 clones, roughly four fifths recorded once. The sample comprised PBMCs. Receptors were obtained from a male donor in good health and CMV-seropositive.

This chain links TRBV19 with TRBJ1-4; D is perhaps TRBD1 (6 bases). Germline-derived CDR1 and CDR2 are LNHDA and SQIVND (reference sequence). The CDR3 is made up of 15 amino acids. V lost 5 bases and J 4 bases, leaving 14 bases between the germline ends. The CDR3 sequence is CASSLFGQSNEKLFF. The CDR3 DNA reads as TGTGCCAGTAGTCTGTTCGGACAGAGTAATGAAAAACTGTTTTTT.

The chain combines TRBV21-1 with TRBJ1-1; the table names TRBD1, a call not compared with the DNA. TRBV21-1 is tagged as a pseudogene. The CDR3 runs 16 residues. The CDR3 region has the DNA TGTGCCAGCAGCGGCGGACAGGAGGGAATGAACACTGAAGCTTTCTTT. Protein sequence: CASSGGQEGMNTEAFF.

CDR3 sequence: CAWSGFPLGTGESKREPDTQYF. The CDR3 nucleotides read TGTGCCTGGAGTGGCTTCCCTCTAGGGACAGGGGAGAGTAAGCGGGAACCAGATACGCAGTATTTT. This chain links TRBV30 with TRBJ2-3; 10 nucleotides align to TRBD1. V lost 1 base and J lost 4; bases outside the gene matches: 26. CDR3 length: 22 amino acids. Germline V gene data show CDR1 as GTSNPN and CDR2 as SVGIG (reference sequence).

V usage is TRBV6-5 and J usage is TRBJ1-5, with D possibly TRBD1 on 6 matching bases. CDR1 MNHEY and CDR2 SVGAGI come from the germline V gene. V was cut by 7 bases and J by 6 bases, with 19 bases left in between. This CDR3 region has 15 residues. The CDR3 loop reads CASTPRGVHPQPQHF. The CDR3 nucleotides read TGTGCCAGCACCCCCAGGGGAGTTCATCCTCAGCCCCAGCATTTT.

This chain links TRBV2 with TRBJ1-3, with 7 positions matching TRBD1. In germline, CDR1 is SNHLY, CDR2 FYNNEI. With 4 bases clipped from V and 4 bases from J, the junction kept 4 bases outside the gene matches. The CDR3 has 14 amino acids. The CDR3 here is CASSGQGTGNTIYF. CDR3 nucleotides: TGTGCCAGCAGTGGACAGGGTACAGGAAACACCATATATTTT.

The chain carries TRBV12-5 and TRBJ2-7; the match to TRBD2 covers 10 bases. This CDR3 has 15 amino acids. The V and J ends lost 3 bases and 5 bases, in that order; junction bases with no gene match: 7. The germline CDR1 and CDR2 sequences are LGHNT and FRNRAP. The CDR3 loop is CASGLGLAGVHEQYF. CDR3 bases: TGTGCTAGTGGTTTAGGGCTAGCGGGAGTCCACGAGCAGTACTTC.

V usage is TRBV5-1 and J usage is TRBJ1-3; D call uncertain. In germline, CDR1 is SGHRS, CDR2 YFSETQ. V lost 2 bases to trimming and J lost 1 base, with 10 bases between them. CDR3 size: 15 residues. Here the CDR3 DNA reads TGCGCCAGCAGCTTTATCAGGACTTCTGGAAACACCATATATTTT. It specifies CASSFIRTSGNTIYF. The full variable domain, rest sourced from reference TRBV5-1 and TRBJ1-3, is KAGVTQTPRYLIKTRGQQVTLSCSPISGHRSVSWYQQTPGQGLQFLFEYFSETQRNKGNFPGRFSGRQFSNSRSEMNVSTLELGDSALYLCASSFIRTSGNTIYFGEGSWLTVV.

The chain couples TRBV6-1 to TRBJ2-7; D may be TRBD2 (5 bases). Between the trimmed V and J ends, which lost 7 bases and 6 bases, there was a span of 13 bases. CDR3 length: 12 amino acids. Germline V lookup: CDR1 MNHNS, CDR2 SASEGT. Here the CDR3 DNA reads TGTGCCAGCATCTCAAGTCGGGGCGAGCAGTACTTC. Translated: CASISSRGEQYF.

The chain joins TRBV6-1 to TRBJ1-5; the match to TRBD1 covers 8 bases. Germline CDR1 reads MNHNS; CDR2 reads SASEGT. Trimming removed 3 bases from V and 0 bases from J; junction bases left unmatched: 1. The CDR3 runs 15 residues. The CDR3 loop reads CASSDRGLSNQPQHF. The CDR3 DNA reads TGTGCCAGCAGTGACAGGGGGCTTAGCAATCAGCCCCAGCATTTT.

This chain joins TRBV27 and TRBJ2-1; tentatively, D is TRBD2 (6 bases). V lost 5 bases, J lost 0 bases, and 8 bases lay in between. Germline CDR1 and CDR2: MNHEY and SMNVEV (reference sequence). The CDR3 totals 14 residues. CDR3 nucleotides: TGTGCCAGCAGTCGAGCGGGCTCCTACAATGAGCAGTTCTTC. This encodes CASSRAGSYNEQFF.

This chain uses TRBV11-2 with TRBJ2-5, with 7 positions matching TRBD1. The J call may be incorrect, as the DNA end agrees better with TRBJ2-7. The germline CDR1 and CDR2 sequences are SGHAT and FQNNGV. The CDR3 is 16 residues long. CDR3 region: CASSSSRDRDFYEQYF. CDR3 in DNA: TGTGCCAGCAGCTCCTCTCGCGACAGGGATTTTTACGAGCAGTACTTC.

The chain links TRBV18 to TRBJ2-6; D is perhaps TRBD1 (6 bases). Trimming stripped 7 bases from V and 1 base from J, with 17 bases between. The germline V gene has CDR1 KGHSH and CDR2 LQKENI. The CDR3 is 17 amino acids. CDR3 nucleotide sequence: TGTGCCAGCTTCGGACCGGGACAAGGATCTGGGGCCAACGTCCTGACTTTC. Protein: CASFGPGQGSGANVLTF.

This clone was found once. The rearrangement joins TRBV30 to TRBJ1-1; D uncertain. Trimming cost V 2 bases and J 0 bases, with 16 bases left between them. This CDR3 comprises 16 residues. Germline lookup yields CDR1 GTSNPN and CDR2 SVGIG (reference sequence). CDR3 coding DNA: TGTGCCTGGAGTAAGACGGTACGGAGCATGAACACTGAAGCTTTCTTT. It yields the protein CAWSKTVRSMNTEAFF.

This chain connects TRBV9 to TRBJ1-6; D is perhaps TRBD1 (5 bases). The CDR3 loop spans 15 amino acids. With 6 bases removed from V and 7 bases from J, the gap between germline ends came to 17 bases. The V gene's germline CDR1 is SGDLS and CDR2 YYNGEE. The CDR3 loop reads CASTSGRVGNSPLHF. The CDR3 DNA reads as TGTGCCAGCACCTCCGGCAGGGTTGGAAATTCACCCCTCCACTTT.

For this clone: This CDR3 is also generated by other DNA sequences in the sample. The rearrangement uses TRBV5-1 and TRBJ2-5; TRBD2 is a possible D gene (6 bases). The V end was cut by 2 bases, the J end by 2 bases, with 10 bases between. The CDR3 sequence is 14 residues long. The germline V gene has CDR1 SGHRS and CDR2 YFSETQ. This CDR3 reads CASSFTGGQETQYF. For the CDR3, the DNA is TGCGCCAGCAGCTTCACCGGGGGACAAGAGACCCAGTACTTC.

The chain has TRBV6-5 and TRBJ2-5; TRBD2 might be the D (5 bases). The CDR3 totals 14 residues. Trimming left V 2 bases short and J 6 bases short, with 13 bases between. The germline V gene has CDR1 MNHEY and CDR2 SVGAGI. The CDR3 is CASSYPGGEQTQYF. CDR3 nucleotide sequence: TGTGCCAGCAGTTACCCAGGAGGAGAGCAGACCCAGTACTTC.

This clone has only one observation. The V call is TRBV11-2, the J call TRBJ2-1; 8 nucleotides agree with TRBD2. In germline, CDR1 is SGHAT, CDR2 FQNNGV. The CDR3 covers 15 residues. V shed 7 bases and J 9 bases; nucleotides not matched to a gene: 14. The DNA for the CDR3 is TGTGCCAGCACCCAACATGCGGGGGGCCAAGGTGAGCAGTTCTTC. This encodes CASTQHAGGQGEQFF.

V gene TRBV4-1 combines with J gene TRBJ1-1, with a possible D match to TRBD1 (6 bases). The ends were cut back, 3 bases at V and 0 bases at J, with 11 bases in the middle. Per germline, CDR1 MGHRA and CDR2 YSYEKL. The CDR3 sequence is 15 residues long. The chain's CDR3 is CASSQSGVMNTEAFF. In DNA form, the CDR3 reads TGCGCCAGCAGCCAGTCAGGGGTGATGAACACTGAAGCTTTCTTT.

The chain uses TRBV28 and TRBJ1-5, with TRBD1 matching 8 bases. The CDR3 is 14 amino acids. Germline V lookup: CDR1 MDHEN, CDR2 SYDVKM. V trimming: 6 bases; J trimming: 8 bases; junction bases outside the gene matches: 9. The CDR3 reads CASSTVPGGKPQHF. CDR3 nucleotides: TGTGCCAGCAGCACCGTACCAGGGGGCAAGCCCCAGCATTTT.

This clone appeared once. The gene calls are TRBV29-1 and TRBJ1-4; tentative D call: TRBD1 (5 bases). Germline CDR1 SQVTM, CDR2 ANQGSEA. There are 13 residues in the CDR3. V lost 6 bases to trimming and J lost 6 bases, with 14 bases between them. The CDR3 DNA sequence: TGCAGCGTCCAAGACGGGGGGGATGAAAAACTGTTTTTT. Amino acids: CSVQDGGDEKLFF.

The rearrangement joins TRBV4-1 to TRBJ1-2, with TRBD1 matching 8 bases. There are 14 residues in the CDR3. Germline CDR1 MGHRA, CDR2 YSYEKL. V shed 3 bases, J shed 7 bases, and the junction held 7 bases outside the gene matches. CDR3: CASSQYGTGSGYTF. The DNA of the CDR3 is TGCGCCAGCAGCCAGTACGGGACAGGTAGTGGCTACACCTTC.